The 26 T cell receptor beta chains reported below all come from one sample, sequenced in a study of blood T cell repertoires in COVID-19. TCRdb's table, derived via immunoSEQ multiplex PCR, lists solely in-frame clones and lacks some. Seen here are fewer than 250,000 clones, approximately 85% observed once, and the top ten hold less than 4.5%. The sequencing sample was made of peripheral blood. All receptors derive from a middle-aged man with acute or convalescent COVID-19.

This clone was detected only a few times. The chain carries TRBV6-4 and TRBJ2-6; D is perhaps TRBD1 (5 bases). The CDR3 is 18 residues long. Trimming stripped 0 bases from V and 0 bases from J, with 12 bases between. Germline assignment: CDR1 MRHNA and CDR2 SNTAGT. The DNA of the CDR3 is TGTGCCAGCAGTGACTCGACAGACAGCCCCTCTGGGGCCAACGTCCTGACTTTC. Protein: CASSDSTDSPSGANVLTF.

V gene TRBV28 combines with J gene TRBJ2-1; 10 nucleotides align to TRBD2. CDR3 length equals 17 residues. From germline, CDR1 is MDHEN and CDR2 SYDVKM. The trim removed 5 bases at V and 8 bases at J, leaving 15 bases unmatched. Here the CDR3 DNA reads TGTGCCAGCAGTCCTATTCAGGCTAGCGGGAGTGAGCATGAGCAGTTCTTC. Its translation: CASSPIQASGSEHEQFF.

The V gene is TRBV12-3 or TRBV12-4, the J gene TRBJ1-5; possible D gene TRBD1, 5 bases. V lost 8 bases and J lost 1, with 9 bases in between. This CDR3 has 13 amino acids. CDR3 residues: CASGAGSNQPQHF. Written as DNA, the CDR3 is TGTGCCAGCGGCGCAGGGAGCAATCAGCCCCAGCATTTT.

The chain recombines TRBV24-1 with TRBJ1-5, with a weak D call TRBD1 (6 bases). With 4 bases removed from V and 6 bases from J, the gap between germline ends came to 12 bases. Germline CDR1 reads KGHDR; CDR2 reads SFDVKD. The CDR3 runs 14 residues. CDR3 loop: CATSDGQYRQPQHF. The CDR3 region has the DNA TGTGCCACCAGTGACGGACAGTATCGTCAGCCCCAGCATTTT.

This clone was recorded once. This chain uses TRBV7-9 with TRBJ1-5, with 12 bases that match TRBD1. The CDR3 loop spans 16 amino acids. With V trimmed by 2 bases and J by 6 bases, 5 bases remained unmatched. Looked up from germline, CDR1 is SEHNR and CDR2 is FQNEAQ (reference sequence). The CDR3 coding sequence is TGTGCCAGCAGCTTAAGTGGGACAGGGGGCGGTCAGCCCCAGCATTTT. Protein: CASSLSGTGGGQPQHF.

The chain carries TRBV27 and TRBJ1-1; tentative D call: TRBD1 (5 bases). V lost 4 bases and J 1 base, leaving 10 bases between the germline ends. The germline gives CDR1 MNHEY, CDR2 SMNVEV (reference sequence). The CDR3 totals 14 residues. The chain's CDR3 is CASSWGLANTEAFF. CDR3 DNA sequence: TGTGCCAGCAGTTGGGGACTTGCGAACACTGAAGCTTTCTTT.

This chain links TRBV28 with TRBJ1-3; possible D gene TRBD1, 5 bases. The CDR3 sequence is 17 residues long. Germline V lookup: CDR1 MDHEN, CDR2 SYDVKM. V shed 0 bases and J shed 2 bases, with 14 bases lying between them. The CDR3 DNA reads as TGTGCCAGCAGTTTATGGTCCAGGGTAGGGACTGGAAACACCATATATTTT. Translating it yields CASSLWSRVGTGNTIYF. The variable domain in full, with the rest retrieved from reference TRBV28 and TRBJ1-3, is DVKVTQSSRYLVKRTGEKVFLECVQDMDHENMFWYRQDPGLGLRLIYFSYDVKMKEKGDIPEGYSVSREKKERFSLILESASTNQTSMYLCASSLWSRVGTGNTIYFGEGSWLTVV.

The CDR3: CASSAWEESSYNEQFF. Here the CDR3 DNA reads TGTGCCAGCAGTGCTTGGGAGGAGAGCTCCTACAATGAGCAGTTCTTC. This chain joins TRBV7-3 and TRBJ2-1; D possibly corresponds to TRBD2 (6 bases). The germline gives CDR1 SGHTA, CDR2 FQGTGA. This CDR3 contains 16 residues. V dropped 6 bases and J dropped 0 bases, with 15 bases sitting between them.

This rearrangement joins TRBV29-1 to TRBJ1-1; 9 nucleotides align to TRBD1. Germline assignment: CDR1 SQVTM and CDR2 ANQGSEA. This CDR3 comprises 13 residues. The trim removed 7 bases at V and 2 bases at J, leaving 5 bases unmatched. CDR3 residues: CSERTGVNTEAFF. As DNA, the CDR3 is TGCAGCGAGCGGACAGGGGTAAACACTGAAGCTTTCTTT.

The chain recombines TRBV30 with TRBJ2-1; 12 nucleotides line up with TRBD2. Germline trimming cut 0 bases from V and 5 bases from J; bases unmatched to any gene: 5. CDR1 and CDR2 from the germline V gene are GTSNPN and SVGIG (reference sequence). The CDR3 has 16 residues. The CDR3: CAWSVLLAGGNNEQFF. The DNA for the CDR3 is TGTGCCTGGAGTGTACTACTAGCGGGAGGCAACAATGAGCAGTTCTTC.

The genes are TRBV6-6 and TRBJ1-3; 8 nucleotides agree with TRBD1. This CDR3 has 17 amino acids. The V gene end was trimmed by 6 bases and the J gene end by 0 bases; junction bases not matched to a gene: 10. Per the germline V gene, CDR1 is MNHNY and CDR2 is SVGAGI (reference sequence). The CDR3 DNA reads TGTGCCAGCAGGCGAACAGCGGACAGGGCCTCTGGAAACACCATATATTTT. Residues: CASRRTADRASGNTIYF.

This chain connects TRBV6-2 or TRBV6-3 to TRBJ1-5; D is ambiguous. CDR3 length: 13 amino acids. V was trimmed by 2 bases and J by 4 bases, leaving 6 bases between them. Germline CDR1 MNHEY, CDR2 SVGEGT. DNA for the CDR3: TGTGCCAGCAGTTACCCTCAGAATCAGCCCCAGCATTTT. This gives the protein CASSYPQNQPQHF.

The genes are TRBV9 and TRBJ2-3; 9 nucleotides agree with TRBD2. There are 16 residues in the CDR3. Germline loops: CDR1 SGDLS, CDR2 YYNGEE. After removal of 2 bases from V and 2 bases from J, the junction contained 6 bases not matched to a gene. The chain's CDR3 is CASSVRTSEYTDTQYF. The CDR3 nucleotides are TGTGCCAGCAGCGTTCGGACTAGCGAGTACACAGATACGCAGTATTTT. The variable domain in full, completed from reference TRBV9 and TRBJ2-3, reads DSGVTQTPKHLITATGQRVTLRCSPRSGDLSVYWYQQSLDQGLQFLIQYYNGEERAKGNILERFSAQQFPDLHSELNLSSLELGDSALYFCASSVRTSEYTDTQYFGPGTRLTVL.

Comments on this clone: Other nucleotide sequences from this sample produce the same CDR3. The genes are TRBV11-3 and TRBJ2-7; 7 positions agree with TRBD1. There are 13 residues in the CDR3. CDR1 SGHNT and CDR2 YENEEA come from the germline V gene. Losses at the gene ends were 4 bases for V and 3 bases for J; bases not matched to a gene: 3. The CDR3 region has the DNA TGTGCCAGCAGCTCCCGGGACAGCTACGAGCAGTACTTC. It yields the protein CASSSRDSYEQYF.

This clone was seen only a few times. This chain joins TRBV12-3 or TRBV12-4 and TRBJ1-3; TRBD1 might be the D (5 bases). V was shortened by 6 bases and J by 5 bases, with 8 bases between the two germline ends. The CDR3 spans 12 residues. CDR3 coding DNA: TGTGCCAGCAGCCCGGACAGAAACACCATATATTTT. The encoded protein is CASSPDRNTIYF.

This clone was detected a few times. The V gene is TRBV2, the J gene TRBJ1-2, with D possibly TRBD1 on 6 matching bases. The V gene's germline CDR1 is SNHLY and CDR2 FYNNEI. The germline V and J ends were trimmed by 7 bases and 4 bases, with 22 bases remaining between them. This CDR3 comprises 16 residues. The CDR3 region has the DNA TGTGCCAGCATTCGGCGCGGGGGCATGGAAGGCTATGGCTACACCTTC. Translated: CASIRRGGMEGYGYTF. Combining the CDR3 with reference TRBV2 and TRBJ1-2 gives the whole variable domain EPEVTQTPSHQVTQMGQEVILRCVPISNHLYFYWYRQILGQKVEFLVSFYNNEISEKSEIFDDQFSVERPDGSNFTLKIRSTKLEDSAMYFCASIRRGGMEGYGYTFGSGTRLTVV.

CDR3 in DNA: TGTGCCAGCTCAACAAGAAACTCACCCCTCCACTTT. This encodes CASSTRNSPLHF. The V gene is TRBV18, the J gene TRBJ1-6; D not resolved. The V end lost 5 bases, the J end lost 10 bases, and 9 bases lay between the germline ends. Per the germline V gene, CDR1 is KGHSH and CDR2 is LQKENI. CDR3 length: 12 residues. The full variable domain, its missing parts supplied by reference TRBV18 and TRBJ1-6, is NAGVMQNPRHLVRRRGQEARLRCSPMKGHSHVYWYRQLPEEGLKFMVYLQKENIIDESGMPKERFSAEFPKEGPSILRIQQVVRGDSAAYFCASSTRNSPLHFGNGTRLTVT.

This clone was recorded once. The chain's CDR3 is CASSLGNSGGSGDEQFF. CDR3 DNA: TGCGCCAGCAGCTTGGGGAATAGTGGAGGATCGGGGGATGAGCAGTTCTTC. This sequence joins TRBV5-1 and TRBJ2-1; perhaps TRBD2 as D (6 bases). The CDR3 loop spans 17 amino acids. CDR1 is SGHRS and CDR2 is YFSETQ in the germline V gene. V lost 0 bases and J lost 8, with 21 bases in between. The full variable domain, its missing parts supplied by reference TRBV5-1 and TRBJ2-1, is KAGVTQTPRYLIKTRGQQVTLSCSPISGHRSVSWYQQTPGQGLQFLFEYFSETQRNKGNFPGRFSGRQFSNSRSEMNVSTLELGDSALYLCASSLGNSGGSGDEQFFGPGTRLTVL.

J is TRBJ1-5 and V is TRBV12-5, with D uncertain. V lost 5 bases to trimming and J lost 5 bases, with 7 bases between them. The CDR3 has 12 residues. CDR1 and CDR2 from the germline V gene are LGHNT and FRNRAP. The CDR3 loop is CASGPRDQPQHF. The CDR3 nucleotides are TGTGCTAGTGGTCCCCGGGATCAGCCCCAGCATTTT.

The chain joins TRBV6-4 to TRBJ2-1; D unresolved. The CDR3 totals 15 residues. From germline, CDR1 is MRHNA and CDR2 SNTAGT. V lost 3 bases to trimming and J lost 0 bases, with 9 bases between them. The CDR3 nucleotides are TGTGCCAGCAGTGAGGAGCTGGGCTCCTACAATGAGCAGTTCTTC. Its translation is CASSEELGSYNEQFF.

The genes are TRBV15 and TRBJ1-5; D remains ambiguous. Germline V CDR1 and CDR2: LNHNV, YYDKDF (reference sequence). This CDR3 region has 15 residues. Trimming removed 4 bases from V and 1 base from J, with 11 bases in between. The CDR3 nucleotides read TGTGCCACCAGCACTCTCAGCGGGAGCAATCAGCCCCAGCATTTT. Translation: CATSTLSGSNQPQHF.

V is TRBV28 and J is TRBJ1-3; D is perhaps TRBD1 (5 bases). Trimming left V 3 bases short and J 1 base short, with 7 bases between. From germline, CDR1 is MDHEN and CDR2 SYDVKM. This CDR3 comprises 14 residues. CDR3 DNA sequence: TGTGCCAGCAGTTTCTACAGGTCTGGAAACACCATATATTTT. It yields the protein CASSFYRSGNTIYF.

This chain connects TRBV4-1 to TRBJ2-2, with D possibly matching TRBD2 (6 bases). CDR3 length equals 17 residues. Trimming shortened V by 0 bases and J by 3 bases, and 14 bases separated the two germline ends. Germline V gene data show CDR1 as MGHRA and CDR2 as YSYEKL. CDR3 sequence: CASSQDGSGGHTGELFF. The CDR3 DNA follows: TGCGCCAGCAGCCAAGATGGTTCCGGGGGTCACACCGGGGAGCTGTTTTTT.

The chain is built from TRBV9 and TRBJ1-1, with D uncertain. This CDR3 has 13 amino acids. Germline V gene lookup returns CDR1 SGDLS and CDR2 YYNGEE. Trimming took 3 bases from V and 6 from J, leaving 12 bases between them. CDR3 in amino acids: CASSARGLAEAFF. CDR3 nucleotide sequence: TGTGCCAGCAGCGCCCGCGGATTGGCTGAAGCTTTCTTT.

J is TRBJ1-5 and V is TRBV25-1; D is perhaps TRBD1 (6 bases). Germline CDR1 is MGHDK and CDR2 is SYGVNS. Trimming took 3 bases from V and 4 from J, leaving 16 bases between them. The CDR3 contains 16 residues. The CDR3 protein is CASSDGYRVGNQPQHF. In DNA, the CDR3 is TGTGCCAGCAGTGACGGGTACAGGGTAGGGAATCAGCCCCAGCATTTT.

This chain uses TRBV9 with TRBJ1-1; a weak D match, TRBD1 (6 bases). CDR3 length: 14 amino acids. The V and J ends lost 3 bases and 3 bases respectively, with 12 bases between them. Per germline, CDR1 SGDLS and CDR2 YYNGEE. CDR3 in DNA: TGTGCCAGCAGCGACTCCGGGGGGCACACTGAAGCTTTCTTT. Encoded protein: CASSDSGGHTEAFF.